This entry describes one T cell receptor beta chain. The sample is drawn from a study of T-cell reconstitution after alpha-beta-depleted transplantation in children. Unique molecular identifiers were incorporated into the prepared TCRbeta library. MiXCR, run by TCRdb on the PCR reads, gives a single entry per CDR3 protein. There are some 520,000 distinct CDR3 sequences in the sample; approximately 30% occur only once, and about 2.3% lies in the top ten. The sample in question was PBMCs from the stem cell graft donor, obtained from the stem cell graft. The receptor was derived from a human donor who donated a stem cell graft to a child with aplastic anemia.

The CDR3 sequence is CASSESRRERSDIQYF. CDR3 nucleotides: TGTGCCAGCAGTGAATCGAGGCGGGAGAGGTCGGACATTCAGTACTTC. The chain joins TRBV6-1 to TRBJ2-4, with 7 bases aligning to TRBD2. V was pared by 2 bases and J by 8 bases, with 12 bases of the junction left unmatched. CDR3 length equals 16 residues. From germline, CDR1 is MNHNS and CDR2 SASEGT.